The 7 T cell receptor beta chains listed next were all sequenced from one sample in a study of technical replicates of blood from several donors listed by TCRdb under 2017. Library creation used the immunoSEQ multiplex PCR assay. TCRdb limited this immuneACCESS table to in-frame rearrangements with V and J called. A share of clones is missing; checked studies link under half to unresolved V genes, and the rest is unexplained. This sample is represented by 70,000 or so clones; 92% of them were singletons. Roughly 0.41% of the sample rests with the top ten. The sample comprised T cells isolated from PBMCs. The source of these receptors is a human donor in good health.

The chain couples TRBV7-9 to TRBJ2-1; possibly TRBD2 for D (6 bases). This CDR3 has 16 residues. Germline lookup yields CDR1 SEHNR and CDR2 FQNEAQ (reference sequence). Trimming shortened V by 5 bases and J by 2 bases, and 16 bases separated the two germline ends. The CDR3 loop reads CASSPLRERTYNEQFF. The CDR3 nucleotides read TGTGCCAGCAGCCCCCTTCGGGAGAGGACCTACAATGAGCAGTTCTTC. The full variable domain, rest sourced from reference TRBV7-9 and TRBJ2-1, is DTGVSQNPRHKITKRGQNVTFRCDPISEHNRLYWYRQTLGQGPEFLTYFQNEAQLEKSRLLSDRFSAERPKGSFSTLEIQRTEQGDSAMYLCASSPLRERTYNEQFFGPGTRLTVL.

The CDR3 is CASNRDRDEKLFF. The CDR3 nucleotides read TGTGCCAGCAACAGGGACAGGGATGAAAAACTGTTTTTT. The V gene is TRBV2, the J gene TRBJ1-4; 9 bases map to TRBD1. This CDR3 has 13 amino acids. V lost 7 bases, J lost 6 bases, and 3 bases stayed unmatched. From germline, CDR1 is SNHLY and CDR2 FYNNEI.

V and J are TRBV6-5 and TRBJ2-1; a weak D match, TRBD2 (5 bases). The CDR3 extends over 15 amino acids. Per the germline V gene, CDR1 is MNHEY and CDR2 is SVGAGI. V lost 5 bases to trimming and J lost 1 base, with 12 bases between them. This CDR3 reads CASSLLDSSYNEQFF. The CDR3 DNA sequence: TGTGCCAGCAGTCTACTAGATTCGTCCTACAATGAGCAGTTCTTC.

V and J are TRBV7-2 and TRBJ1-3; D is perhaps TRBD1 (6 bases). Trimming cost V 4 bases and J 7 bases, with 11 bases left between them. The CDR3 is 13 amino acids. Germline CDR1 is SGHTA and CDR2 is FQGNSA. CDR3 nucleotide sequence: TGTGCCAGCAGCTCCGGGACATATAACACCATATATTTT. Translating gives CASSSGTYNTIYF.

The rearrangement uses TRBV2 and TRBJ2-3; 9 bases align to TRBD2. V lost 7 bases to trimming and J lost 6 bases; unmatched junction nucleotides: 5. Germline V gene sequence: CDR1 SNHLY, CDR2 FYNNEI. The CDR3 is 13 amino acids. The CDR3 sequence: CASTAGGGDTQYF. CDR3 sequence (DNA): TGTGCCAGCACAGCGGGAGGAGGGGATACGCAGTATTTT. Full variable domain (remainder filled in from reference TRBV2 and TRBJ2-3): EPEVTQTPSHQVTQMGQEVILRCVPISNHLYFYWYRQILGQKVEFLVSFYNNEISEKSEIFDDQFSVERPDGSNFTLKIRSTKLEDSAMYFCASTAGGGDTQYFGPGTRLTVL.

The chain couples TRBV29-1 to TRBJ1-2; TRBD1 agrees at 7 bases. This CDR3 is built from 13 residues. V trimming: 2 bases; J trimming: 2 bases; junction bases outside the gene matches: 2. The germline CDR1 and CDR2 sequences are SQVTM and ANQGSEA. In DNA, the CDR3 is TGCAGCGTTGAAACAGGGGACAACTATGGCTACACCTTC. It encodes CSVETGDNYGYTF. Supplemented by reference TRBV29-1 and TRBJ1-2, the full variable domain reads SAVISQKPSRDICQRGTSLTIQCQVDSQVTMMFWYRQQPGQSLTLIATANQGSEATYESGFVIDKFPISRPNLTFSTLTVSNMSPEDSSIYLCSVETGDNYGYTFGSGTRLTVV.

The chain combines TRBV6-6 with TRBJ2-7; 9 bases line up with TRBD1. Trimming cost V 2 bases and J 2 bases; bases outside gene matches: 4. CDR3 length: 15 residues. In germline, CDR1 is MNHNY, CDR2 SVGAGI (reference sequence). CDR3 DNA sequence: TGTGCCAGCAGTTACGGGACAGGGTTCCCCTACGAGCAGTACTTC. Its protein is CASSYGTGFPYEQYF.